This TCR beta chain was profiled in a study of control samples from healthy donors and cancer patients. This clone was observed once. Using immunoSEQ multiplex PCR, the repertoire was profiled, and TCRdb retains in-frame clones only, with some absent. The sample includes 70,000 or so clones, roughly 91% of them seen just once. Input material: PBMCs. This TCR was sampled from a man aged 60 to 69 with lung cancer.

As DNA, the CDR3 is TGTGCCAGCAGTTTATCAATTGACCCCATTGATACCTCCTACAATGAGCAGTTCTTC. As protein: CASSLSIDPIDTSYNEQFF. This chain uses TRBV27 with TRBJ2-1; D remains unclear. The germline V and J ends were trimmed by 0 bases and 0 bases, with 18 bases remaining between them. The CDR3 is 19 amino acids. Germline assignment: CDR1 MNHEY and CDR2 SMNVEV (reference sequence).